Presented here are 26 T cell receptor beta chains from one specimen sequenced in a study of Ad26.COV2.S vaccination and SARS-CoV-2 variants. Treatment defined: some 20 received Ad26.COV2.S at low or high dose, single or two shots; a few received placebo; per-sample allocation not given. Sampling happened 63 days after the first vaccine or placebo injection. The data were produced by immunoSEQ multiplex PCR, yet TCRdb's version contains in-frame clones alone and is incomplete. Of fewer than 400,000 clones listed, 75% to 90% are singletons. Sample: peripheral blood, taken in a trial of Ad26.COV2.S vaccine versus placebo. The receptors were gathered from a person aged 18 to 65 who received the Ad26.COV2.S COVID-19 vaccine or a placebo.

This CDR3 reads CASSAGGPLNEQFF. DNA for the CDR3: TGTGCCAGCAGCGCAGGAGGGCCCCTCAATGAGCAGTTCTTC. The rearrangement uses TRBV7-9 and TRBJ2-1; D possibly corresponds to TRBD2 (6 bases). The CDR3 totals 14 residues. The germline V and J ends were trimmed by 5 bases and 6 bases, with 14 bases remaining between them. The germline V gene has CDR1 SEHNR and CDR2 FQNEAQ (reference sequence).

The chain carries TRBV30 and TRBJ1-5; a possible D gene is TRBD1 (5 bases). Germline assignment: CDR1 GTSNPN and CDR2 SVGIG (reference sequence). The CDR3 runs to 14 residues. The V and J ends lost 0 bases and 3 bases respectively, with 9 bases between them. The CDR3 sequence is CAWSVNRFNQPQHF. DNA of the CDR3: TGTGCCTGGAGTGTAAACAGGTTCAATCAGCCCCAGCATTTT. Supplemented by reference TRBV30 and TRBJ1-5, the full variable domain reads SQTIHQWPATLVQPVGSPLSLECTVEGTSNPNLYWYRQAAGRGLQLLFYSVGIGQISSEVPQNLSASRPQDRQFILSSKKLLLSDSGFYLCAWSVNRFNQPQHFGDGTRLSIL.

The chain combines TRBV3-1 (or the pseudogene TRBV3-2) with TRBJ2-3, with 9 bases fitting TRBD2. Germline loops: CDR1 LGHDT, CDR2 YNNKEL (reference sequence). The CDR3 runs 17 residues. Trimming at V came to 4 bases and at J to 6 bases, leaving 14 bases not matched to a gene. The CDR3 spells CASSREAGGRIRDTQYF. CDR3 nucleotides: TGTGCCAGCAGCCGGGAGGCGGGAGGGCGAATAAGGGATACGCAGTATTTT.

The chain employs TRBV5-6 and TRBJ1-3; D remains unclear. V lost 4 bases, J lost 1 base, and 9 bases lay in between. Germline V lookup: CDR1 SGHDT, CDR2 YYEEEE. This CDR3 has 14 residues. CDR3 amino acids: CASSAGVSGNTIYF. In nucleotides, the CDR3 is TGTGCCAGCAGCGCGGGTGTGTCTGGAAACACCATATATTTT.

The chain employs TRBV28 and TRBJ2-5; no firm D call. Trimming pared 3 bases from V and 1 base from J, leaving 6 bases between. The length of the CDR3 is 13 residues. Germline lookup yields CDR1 MDHEN and CDR2 SYDVKM. The DNA for the CDR3 is TGTGCCAGCAGTTTGCCCCGCCAAGAGACCCAGTACTTC. Amino acids: CASSLPRQETQYF.

The V and J genes are TRBV7-6 and TRBJ2-1; D perhaps matches TRBD2 (5 bases). V lost 5 bases and J lost 4, with 15 bases in between. Per the germline V gene, CDR1 is SGHVS and CDR2 is FNYEAQ. This CDR3 spans 15 amino acids. In nucleotides, the CDR3 is TGTGCCAGCAGCCTACAAGCGGAGCTTTACAATGAGCAGTTCTTC. Amino acid sequence: CASSLQAELYNEQFF.

The genes are TRBV4-1 and TRBJ1-1; no firm D call. The CDR3 spans 17 residues. Per the germline V gene, CDR1 is MGHRA and CDR2 is YSYEKL. V lost 0 bases to trimming and J lost 0 bases, with 14 bases between them. CDR3 protein: CASSQEARSSLNTEAFF. The CDR3 DNA is TGCGCCAGCAGCCAAGAAGCGCGATCTTCATTGAACACTGAAGCTTTCTTT.

The chain joins TRBV7-2 to TRBJ1-3, with D possibly being TRBD1 (5 bases). Germline V lookup: CDR1 SGHTA, CDR2 FQGNSA. CDR3 length equals 14 residues. Trimming left V 1 base short and J 6 bases short, with 10 bases between. The CDR3 DNA follows: TGTGCCAGCAGCTTAGAGGGAGGGGAAAACACCATATATTTT. Residues: CASSLEGGENTIYF.

The chain has TRBV18 and TRBJ2-2; D is ambiguous. This CDR3 region has 14 residues. CDR1 KGHSH and CDR2 LQKENI come from the germline V gene. With 1 base removed from V and 4 bases from J, the gap between germline ends came to 7 bases. The CDR3 DNA reads as TGTGCCAGCTCACCACGACGAGCCACCGGGGAGCTGTTTTTT. It encodes CASSPRRATGELFF.

Turning to this clone: Other DNA sequences in the sample encode the same CDR3. The J gene is TRBJ2-3, the V gene TRBV6-1; D may correspond to TRBD1 or TRBD2 (5 bases each). V was shortened by 1 base and J by 4 bases, with 15 bases between the two germline ends. This CDR3 is built from 16 residues. CDR1 is MNHNS, CDR2 SASEGT, per germline. CDR3 amino acids: CASSEEGGRGADTQYF. Written as DNA, the CDR3 is TGTGCCAGCAGTGAAGAAGGAGGCCGGGGCGCAGATACGCAGTATTTT.

CDR3 bases: TGTGCCAGCAGCCCCGGGATCCGAAATGAAAAACTGTTTTTT. Its translation is CASSPGIRNEKLFF. The V call is TRBV14, the J call TRBJ1-4; unclear D gene. V shed 4 bases and J shed 5 bases, with 11 bases lying between them. The CDR3 contains 14 residues. Looked up from germline, CDR1 is SGHDN and CDR2 is FVKESK.

The gene calls are TRBV5-5 and TRBJ1-3; D is undetermined. Germline values: CDR1 SGHKS, CDR2 YYEKEE (reference sequence). With 5 bases removed from V and 4 bases from J, the gap between germline ends came to 10 bases. This CDR3 has 13 amino acids. The CDR3 loop reads CASRMDLGNTIYF. DNA of the CDR3: TGTGCCAGCAGAATGGATCTCGGAAACACCATATATTTT.

The rearrangement uses TRBV14 and TRBJ1-4; D is unclear. The CDR3 runs to 15 residues. V shed 2 bases and J shed 4 bases, with 11 bases lying between them. The germline CDR1 and CDR2 sequences are SGHDN and FVKESK. The CDR3 sequence is CASSQRSGYNEKLFF. For the CDR3, the DNA is TGTGCCAGCAGCCAAAGGTCCGGTTATAATGAAAAACTGTTTTTT. Combining the CDR3 with reference TRBV14 and TRBJ1-4 gives the whole variable domain EAGVTQFPSHSVIEKGQTVTLRCDPISGHDNLYWYRRVMGKEIKFLLHFVKESKQDESGMPNNRFLAERTGGTYSTLKVQPAELEDSGVYFCASSQRSGYNEKLFFGSGTQLSVL.

The chain uses TRBV30 and TRBJ1-1; 8 bases line up with TRBD1. The germline V gene encodes CDR1 GTSNPN and CDR2 SVGIG (reference sequence). The CDR3 has 13 amino acids. V lost 2 bases to trimming and J lost 4 bases; unmatched junction nucleotides: 3. As DNA, the CDR3 is TGTGCCTGGAGTACAGGGGGAACCACTGAAGCTTTCTTT. As protein: CAWSTGGTTEAFF.

This chain links TRBV5-4 with TRBJ1-2; perhaps TRBD1 as D (6 bases). Germline values: CDR1 SGHNT, CDR2 YYREEE (reference sequence). This CDR3 has 16 residues. Trimming removed 3 bases at V and 4 bases at J, with 19 bases between. CDR3 DNA: TGTGCCAGCAGCTGGGGACCGCCAAGGGGGACCTATGGCTACACCTTC. Its protein product is CASSWGPPRGTYGYTF.

The genes are TRBV19 and TRBJ2-5; TRBD2 matches 14 bases. This CDR3 has 15 amino acids. CDR1 and CDR2 (germline): LNHDA, SQIVND (reference sequence). V lost 4 bases to trimming and J lost 4 bases; unmatched junction nucleotides: 2. The CDR3 here is CASSTGLAGGETQYF. The CDR3 coding sequence is TGTGCCAGTAGTACCGGACTAGCGGGAGGAGAGACCCAGTACTTC.

The CDR3 here is CSGGIAREQYF. In nucleotides, the CDR3 is TGCAGTGGAGGAATAGCTCGCGAGCAGTACTTC. The chain carries TRBV20-1 and TRBJ2-7; the D is unclear. CDR1 DFQATT and CDR2 SNEGSKA come from the germline V gene (reference sequence). This CDR3 comprises 11 residues. The germline V and J ends were trimmed by 7 bases and 6 bases, with 13 bases remaining between them.

This clone was counted a single time. This chain links TRBV5-4 with TRBJ2-3; 15 bases fit TRBD2. The CDR3 loop spans 16 amino acids. V was clipped by 3 bases and J by 6 bases; unmatched bases: 5. The germline V gene encodes CDR1 SGHNT and CDR2 YYREEE (reference sequence). CDR3 loop: CASSSHGTSGRDTQYF. CDR3 in DNA: TGTGCCAGCAGCTCGCACGGGACTAGCGGGAGGGATACGCAGTATTTT.

This sequence joins TRBV5-4 and TRBJ1-2; D gene ambiguous. The germline V gene encodes CDR1 SGHNT and CDR2 YYREEE (reference sequence). This CDR3 comprises 14 residues. V gave up 4 bases and J gave up 10 bases, with 20 bases separating them. The CDR3 DNA follows: TGTGCCAGCAGCCTGTTGTCGGGGATCTCCGTCTACACCTTC. As protein: CASSLLSGISVYTF.

The rearrangement joins TRBV12-3 or TRBV12-4 to TRBJ1-5; maybe TRBD1 (6 bases). Trimming removed 7 bases at V and 7 bases at J, with 14 bases between. The length of the CDR3 is 13 residues. The CDR3 region has the DNA TGTGCCAGCACCCACGGCGGGGGCCAGCCCCAGCATTTT. This translates into CASTHGGGQPQHF.

V and J are TRBV6-2 or TRBV6-3 and TRBJ1-1, with TRBD1 matching 8 bases. The CDR3 covers 19 residues. J lost 1 base, V lost 2 bases, and 15 bases had no gene match. Germline V lookup: CDR1 MNHEY, CDR2 SVGEGT. The CDR3 nucleotides are TGTGCCAGCAGTTACCACCCTTTCAGGACAGGGTTGAGGAACACTGAAGCTTTCTTT. Translating gives CASSYHPFRTGLRNTEAFF.

This sequence joins TRBV27 and TRBJ2-5; 9 positions match TRBD1. CDR1 MNHEY and CDR2 SMNVEV come from the germline V gene (reference sequence). The ends lost 4 bases at V and 5 bases at J; junction bases unmatched: 5. The CDR3 has 14 amino acids. CDR3 nucleotides: TGTGCCAGCAGTTGGGGGGGACAGGGTGAGACCCAGTACTTC. Its translation is CASSWGGQGETQYF.

In this sample, this clone turned up once. This chain uses TRBV15 with TRBJ2-7; 9 bases match TRBD2. The CDR3 loop spans 18 amino acids. V shed 0 bases, J shed 3 bases, and the junction held 12 bases outside the gene matches. Germline CDR1 reads LNHNV; CDR2 reads YYDKDF (reference sequence). CDR3 sequence: CATSRDGPVAGVGYEQYF. The CDR3 coding sequence is TGTGCCACCAGCAGAGATGGGCCCGTAGCGGGAGTCGGCTACGAGCAGTACTTC.

The chain employs TRBV29-1 and TRBJ2-3; possibly TRBD1 for D (5 bases). Germline lookup yields CDR1 SQVTM and CDR2 ANQGSEA. The V end lost 7 bases, the J end lost 4 bases, and 9 bases lay between the germline ends. CDR3 length equals 11 residues. The CDR3 loop reads CSGTNPDTQYF. CDR3 coding DNA: TGCAGCGGGACAAACCCAGATACGCAGTATTTT.

The V call is TRBV28, the J call TRBJ1-5; 9 positions agree with TRBD1. This CDR3 has 15 amino acids. Germline V gives CDR1 MDHEN, CDR2 SYDVKM. J lost 5 bases, V lost 7 bases, and 9 bases had no gene match. CDR3 sequence: CASTNGQGNDQPQHF. DNA for the CDR3: TGTGCCAGCACCAACGGACAGGGGAACGATCAGCCCCAGCATTTT.

This chain joins TRBV14 and TRBJ1-1, with D perhaps TRBD1 (5 bases). The CDR3 runs 15 residues. With 0 bases removed from V and 3 bases from J, the gap between germline ends came to 11 bases. Germline V gene lookup returns CDR1 SGHDN and CDR2 FVKESK. The CDR3 coding sequence is TGTGCCAGCAGCCAAGACAGGGTCTACGACACTGAAGCTTTCTTT. It codes for CASSQDRVYDTEAFF.